A selection of T cell receptor beta chains follows, all from one sample in a study of human T cells and chemical hapten exposure. One entry per CDR3 protein results from TCRdb running MiXCR on the RACE reads. The data contain under 130,000 distinct CDR3 sequences, approximately 36% of them singletons. Source: whole blood, taken in connection with sensitization to the hapten diphenylcyclopropenone (DPC). The source of these receptors is a man aged 35 to 55 with alopecia areata. Some clones in this sample may be carry-over from other donors' samples. CDR3s include the opening cysteine and the closing phenylalanine or tryptophan. The D gene is left open where the match is weak. Clone size is shown for a subset of rows, as once, few, many or a class of expanded clone.

j_call v_call d_call clone_size cdr3_aa cdr3_nt
TRBJ2-5 TRBV7-9 NA NA CAYSGAQETQYF TGTGCCTACTCAGGGGCCCAAGAGACCCAGTACTTC
TRBJ2-6 TRBV6-6 NA NA CASSYGGTGANVLTF TGTGCCAGCAGTTACGGGGGGACCGGGGCCAACGTCCTGACTTTC
TRBJ2-1 TRBV24-1 TRBD2 NA CATRGGANNEQFF TGTGCCACCAGGGGAGGGGCCAACAATGAGCAGTTCTTC
TRBJ2-7 TRBV11-2 NA few CASSLMVWGQYF TGTGCCAGCAGCTTAATGGTTTGGGGGCAGTACTTC
TRBJ1-1 TRBV11-3 NA few CASSSPPMTYTEAFF TGTGCCAGCAGCTCCCCCCCCATGACGTACACTGAAGCTTTCTTT
TRBJ2-2 TRBV24-1 NA few CATSEPTSANTGELFF TGTGCCACCAGTGAACCCACCTCCGCGAACACCGGGGAGCTGTTTTTT
TRBJ1-1 TRBV24-1 NA few CATSDTNEAFF TGTGCCACCAGTGATACCAATGAAGCTTTCTTT
TRBJ2-5 TRBV6-5 TRBD2 few CASSLSGGGTQYF TGTGCCAGCAGTTTATCGGGAGGAGGGACCCAGTACTTC
TRBJ1-5 TRBV18 NA NA CASSPDLSSNQPQHF TGTGCCAGCTCACCAGACCTTTCCAGCAATCAGCCCCAGCATTTT
TRBJ2-5 TRBV2 NA NA CAGETDQETQYF TGTGCCGGGGAGACCGATCAAGAGACCCAGTACTTC
TRBJ2-1 TRBV20-1 TRBD2 NA CSARDRGGGQFEQFF TGCAGTGCTAGAGATCGGGGGGGAGGTCAGTTTGAGCAGTTCTTC
TRBJ2-1 TRBV6-5 TRBD2 once CASSGLAVSYNEQFF TGTGCCAGCAGTGGACTAGCGGTGTCCTACAATGAGCAGTTCTTC
TRBJ2-6 TRBV28 NA NA CASSLEGLAGANVLTF TGTGCCAGCAGTTTAGAAGGGTTAGCTGGGGCCAACGTCCTGACTTTC
TRBJ1-1 TRBV5-1 TRBD1 NA CASSLELRGPDTEAFF TGCGCCAGCAGCTTGGAGTTGAGGGGGCCGGACACTGAAGCTTTCTTT
TRBJ2-4 TRBV12-3/TRBV12-4 TRBD2 NA CASSTSGKNIQYF TGTGCCAGCTCGACTAGCGGTAAAAACATTCAGTACTTC
TRBJ2-3 TRBV9 NA few CASSERGSSYTDTQYF TGTGCCAGCAGCGAGAGGGGTTCCTCTTACACAGATACGCAGTATTTT
TRBJ2-3 TRBV4-3 NA few CASSQELSYTDTQYF TGCGCCAGCAGCCAAGAACTCTCGTACACAGATACGCAGTATTTT
TRBJ2-2 TRBV27 NA NA CASSLLQGPGTGELFF TGTGCCAGCAGTTTATTGCAGGGTCCAGGCACCGGGGAGCTGTTTTTT
TRBJ2-3 TRBV11-2 TRBD2 NA CASSLVGLAGGATDTQYF TGTGCCAGCAGCTTAGTGGGACTAGCGGGAGGTGCCACAGATACGCAGTATTTT
TRBJ2-7 TRBV20-1 TRBD1 NA CSAESVGQGRREQYF TGCAGTGCCGAGAGTGTAGGACAGGGAAGGCGCGAGCAGTACTTC
TRBJ1-1 TRBV29-1 TRBD1 NA CSGTRGLNTEAFF TGCAGCGGCACCAGGGGGCTGAACACTGAAGCTTTCTTT
TRBJ2-5 TRBV9 NA NA CASSVGVIREETQYF TGTGCCAGCAGCGTAGGGGTCATCAGGGAAGAGACCCAGTACTTC
TRBJ2-7 TRBV2 TRBD1 few CASRKADRGGEQYF TGTGCCAGCAGGAAAGCGGACAGGGGGGGCGAGCAGTACTTC
TRBJ2-3 TRBV5-1 NA many CASSTSTDTQYF TGTGCCAGCAGTACGTCCACAGATACGCAGTATTTT
TRBJ2-3 TRBV20-1 TRBD2 NA CSATGLDLATQYF TGCAGTGCTACCGGACTAGACTTAGCTACGCAGTATTTT
TRBJ2-4 TRBV28 NA once CASKAGTVAKNIQYF TGTGCCAGCAAGGCGGGGACTGTGGCCAAAAACATTCAGTACTTC
TRBJ2-1 TRBV6-2/TRBV6-3 NA NA CASSHSPNGGNEQFF TGTGCCAGCAGCCACTCTCCGAATGGGGGGAATGAGCAGTTCTTC
TRBJ1-1 TRBV7-2 NA few CASSLALGVSFF TGTGCCAGCAGCTTAGCGCTGGGTGTATCTTTCTTT
TRBJ2-1 TRBV27 NA NA CASSPPRRSGEQFF TGTGCCAGCAGTCCCCCGCGGCGGTCGGGTGAGCAGTTCTTC
TRBJ2-2 TRBV6-2/TRBV6-3 NA few CASSYSTPYTGELFF TGTGCCAGCAGTTACTCCACTCCCTACACCGGGGAGCTGTTTTTT
TRBJ2-2 TRBV6-2/TRBV6-3 TRBD2 medium-sized CASSGTSGMDTGELFF TGTGCCAGCAGTGGCACTAGCGGGATGGACACCGGGGAGCTGTTTTTT
TRBJ2-1 TRBV29-1 TRBD1 NA CSVEGQGHNEQFF TGCAGCGTTGAAGGACAGGGACACAATGAGCAGTTCTTC
TRBJ2-3 TRBV10-3 NA NA CAISEAETDTQYF TGTGCCATCAGTGAAGCAGAGACAGATACGCAGTATTTT
TRBJ2-1 TRBV2 NA NA CASSEVRRRYNEQFF TGTGCCAGCAGTGAAGTACGCAGGAGATACAATGAGCAGTTCTTC
TRBJ2-3 TRBV6-5 TRBD2 few CASSYSSGRALDTQYF TGTGCCAGCAGTTACTCCAGCGGGAGGGCCCTGGATACGCAGTATTTT
TRBJ2-3 TRBV3-1 TRBD2 NA CASSQDLGVAGNTDTQYF TGTGCCAGCAGCCAAGATCTAGGGGTAGCGGGAAACACAGATACGCAGTATTTT
TRBJ2-2 TRBV9 TRBD2 NA CASSLRLAGGFGELFF TGTGCCAGCAGCCTCCGACTAGCGGGAGGGTTCGGGGAGCTGTTTTTT